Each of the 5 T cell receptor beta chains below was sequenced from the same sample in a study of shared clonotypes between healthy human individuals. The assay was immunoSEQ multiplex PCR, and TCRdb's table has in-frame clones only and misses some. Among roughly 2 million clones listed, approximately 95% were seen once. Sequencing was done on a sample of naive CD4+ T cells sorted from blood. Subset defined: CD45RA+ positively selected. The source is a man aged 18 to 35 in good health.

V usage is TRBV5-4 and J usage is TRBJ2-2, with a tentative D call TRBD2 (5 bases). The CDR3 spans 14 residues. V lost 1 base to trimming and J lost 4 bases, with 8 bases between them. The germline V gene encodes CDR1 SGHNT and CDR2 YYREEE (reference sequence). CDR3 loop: CASSLNEGTGELFF. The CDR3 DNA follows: TGTGCCAGCAGCTTGAATGAGGGCACCGGGGAGCTGTTTTTT.

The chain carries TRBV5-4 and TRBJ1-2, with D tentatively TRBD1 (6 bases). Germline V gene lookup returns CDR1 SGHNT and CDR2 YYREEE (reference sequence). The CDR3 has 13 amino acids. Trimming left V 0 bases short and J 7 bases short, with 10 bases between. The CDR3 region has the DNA TGTGCCAGCAGCTTGGACAGGGTACGTGGCTACACCTTC. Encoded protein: CASSLDRVRGYTF.

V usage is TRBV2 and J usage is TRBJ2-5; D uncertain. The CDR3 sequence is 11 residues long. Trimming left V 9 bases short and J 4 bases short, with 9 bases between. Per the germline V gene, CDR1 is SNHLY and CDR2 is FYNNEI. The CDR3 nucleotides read TGTGCCAGTGCCCTGAGAGAGACCCAGTACTTC. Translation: CASALRETQYF.

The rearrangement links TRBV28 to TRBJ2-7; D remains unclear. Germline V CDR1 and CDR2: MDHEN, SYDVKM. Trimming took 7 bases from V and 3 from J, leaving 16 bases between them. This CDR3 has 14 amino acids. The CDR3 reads CASTPDPIYYEQYF. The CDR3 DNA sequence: TGTGCCAGCACACCCGACCCAATCTACTACGAGCAGTACTTC.

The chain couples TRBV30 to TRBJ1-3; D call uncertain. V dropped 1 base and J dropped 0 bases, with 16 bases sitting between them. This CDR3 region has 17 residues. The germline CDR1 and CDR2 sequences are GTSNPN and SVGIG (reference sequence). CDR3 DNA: TGTGCCTGGAGTGCGGCCGGGCCGGGGAGCTCTGGAAACACCATATATTTT. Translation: CAWSAAGPGSSGNTIYF.